This passage covers 24 T cell receptor beta chains from one sample sequenced in a study of beta chain features in type 1 diabetes. Their recognized antigens are unknown. Expressed TCRB transcripts were sequenced because the entire RNA isolate underwent reverse transcription. Measured with immunoSEQ multiplex PCR; TCRdb has only the in-frame clones, and not every one. Here the sample spans 250,000 to 350,000 clones, approximately 16% being singletons. Study-wide results and limits: All four CD4+ subsets from Type 1 diabetes patients carried moderately but significantly shorter TCRB CDR3s.

Material: naive CD4+ T cells from blood. These receptors were collected from a man younger than 35 with type 1 diabetes.

This chain connects TRBV29-1 to TRBJ1-2; 7 nucleotides match TRBD1. Germline V gene sequence: CDR1 SQVTM, CDR2 ANQGSEA. The V gene end was trimmed by 7 bases and the J gene end by 4 bases; junction bases not matched to a gene: 12. The CDR3 runs 14 residues. In DNA, the CDR3 is TGCAGCGCACTTATAGACAGGGCACCCTATGGCTACACCTTC. Translated: CSALIDRAPYGYTF.

The CDR3 reads CASSQDVSGRPHEQYF. In DNA form, the CDR3 reads TGTGCCAGCAGCCAAGATGTGAGCGGCCGGCCGCACGAGCAGTACTTC. The V and J genes are TRBV4-2 and TRBJ2-7; TRBD2 might be the D (5 bases). This CDR3 has 16 residues. V shed 0 bases and J shed 5 bases, with 17 bases lying between them. Germline CDR1 LGHNA, CDR2 YNFKEQ.

This clone turned up a few times. The genes are TRBV30 and TRBJ1-2, with a possible D match to TRBD1 (5 bases). The ends were cut back, 0 bases at V and 2 bases at J, with 19 bases in the middle. The CDR3 contains 17 residues. Germline V CDR1 and CDR2: GTSNPN, SVGIG (reference sequence). The CDR3 sequence: CAWSVPHYRTQNYGYTF. Written as DNA, the CDR3 is TGTGCCTGGAGTGTACCACACTACAGGACCCAAAACTATGGCTACACCTTC.

CDR3 DNA sequence: TGTGCCAGCAGTGAAAAGAATTCCGGGACTAGCGGACAAGAGACCCAGTACTTC. Its protein is CASSEKNSGTSGQETQYF. The chain recombines TRBV25-1 with TRBJ2-5, with 11 bases identical to TRBD2. Germline CDR1 and CDR2: MGHDK and SYGVNS. J lost 2 bases, V lost 2 bases, and 10 bases had no gene match. This CDR3 region has 18 residues.

The chain is built from TRBV7-9 and TRBJ1-4; 7 nucleotides align to TRBD1. The ends lost 4 bases at V and 5 bases at J; junction bases unmatched: 4. Germline V gene lookup returns CDR1 SEHNR and CDR2 FQNEAQ (reference sequence). The CDR3 has 14 amino acids. The CDR3 reads CASSSGTDNEKLFF. The CDR3 DNA follows: TGTGCCAGCAGCTCCGGGACAGACAATGAAAAACTGTTTTTT. Complete variable domain (other parts from reference TRBV7-9 and TRBJ1-4): DTGVSQNPRHKITKRGQNVTFRCDPISEHNRLYWYRQTLGQGPEFLTYFQNEAQLEKSRLLSDRFSAERPKGSFSTLEIQRTEQGDSAMYLCASSSGTDNEKLFFGSGTQLSVL.

The chain links TRBV7-2 to TRBJ1-1; D is unclear. Germline CDR1 SGHTA, CDR2 FQGNSA. There are 13 residues in the CDR3. V lost 1 base and J 1 base, leaving 4 bases between the germline ends. CDR3 amino acids: CASSLGRNTEAFF. CDR3 nucleotide sequence: TGTGCCAGCAGCTTAGGCAGGAACACTGAAGCTTTCTTT.

The V call is TRBV5-1, the J call TRBJ2-3; D is undetermined. The CDR3 covers 13 residues. Germline lookup yields CDR1 SGHRS and CDR2 YFSETQ. V dropped 4 bases and J dropped 0 bases, with 6 bases sitting between them. Written as DNA, the CDR3 is TGCGCCAGCAGCGGTCTAAGCACAGATACGCAGTATTTT. Translating it yields CASSGLSTDTQYF.

V gene TRBV11-3 combines with J gene TRBJ2-1; D possibly corresponds to TRBD2 (6 bases). CDR1 is SGHNT, CDR2 YENEEA, per germline. Trimming left V 5 bases short and J 4 bases short, with 12 bases between. The CDR3 contains 14 residues. CDR3 DNA: TGTGCCAGCAGCATCCGGGACTCTTACAATGAGCAGTTCTTC. Protein product: CASSIRDSYNEQFF.

This clone has a handful of counts. V gene TRBV14 combines with J gene TRBJ2-5, with D tentatively TRBD1 (5 bases). CDR3 length: 14 residues. Germline CDR1 is SGHDN and CDR2 is FVKESK. V gave up 3 bases and J gave up 1 base, with 9 bases separating them. In DNA form, the CDR3 reads TGTGCCAGCAGCCATACAGGATTCCAAGAGACCCAGTACTTC. It yields the protein CASSHTGFQETQYF.

This chain uses TRBV7-2 with TRBJ2-3; D is ambiguous. CDR1 is SGHTA, CDR2 FQGNSA, per germline. The CDR3 runs to 15 residues. V lost 2 bases and J 0 bases, leaving 9 bases between the germline ends. CDR3 residues: CASSLPAASTDTQYF. CDR3 nucleotides: TGTGCCAGCAGCTTACCGGCGGCGAGCACAGATACGCAGTATTTT.

This chain joins TRBV7-2 and TRBJ2-1; D uncertain. Germline V gene data show CDR1 as SGHTA and CDR2 as FQGNSA. This CDR3 is built from 14 residues. The V gene lost 1 base and the J gene lost 8 bases, with 12 bases spanning the gap. The CDR3 protein is CASSLGQAIDEQFF. CDR3 DNA sequence: TGTGCCAGCAGCTTAGGGCAGGCTATCGATGAGCAGTTCTTC. Filled out from reference TRBV7-2 and TRBJ2-1, the complete variable domain reads GAGVSQSPSNKVTEKGKDVELRCDPISGHTALYWYRQSLGQGLEFLIYFQGNSAPDKSGLPSDRFSAERTGGSVSTLTIQRTQQEDSAVYLCASSLGQAIDEQFFGPGTRLTVL.

The rearrangement joins TRBV5-1 to TRBJ2-1; TRBD1 matches 11 bases. Per the germline V gene, CDR1 is SGHRS and CDR2 is YFSETQ. The J segment lost 1 base and the V segment lost 4 bases, leaving 7 bases of the junction unmatched. This CDR3 comprises 17 residues. CDR3: CASSGKDRGLSYNEQFF. The DNA for the CDR3 is TGCGCCAGCAGCGGAAAGGACAGGGGGCTTTCCTACAATGAGCAGTTCTTC.

Details on this clone: This same CDR3 is encoded by further DNA sequences in the sample. V and J are TRBV5-1 and TRBJ2-2, with 9 nucleotides matching TRBD2. The germline V gene has CDR1 SGHRS and CDR2 YFSETQ. The CDR3 has 16 amino acids. Losses at the gene ends were 0 bases for V and 1 base for J; bases not matched to a gene: 1. This CDR3 is CASSLGLAVNTGELFF. The CDR3 DNA sequence: TGCGCCAGCAGCTTGGGACTAGCGGTGAACACCGGGGAGCTGTTTTTT.

This clone was seen more than once but under ten times. V is TRBV10-2 and J is TRBJ2-1; the match to TRBD1 covers 9 bases. This CDR3 has 13 amino acids. Germline V gives CDR1 WSHSY, CDR2 SAAADI. The ends lost 7 bases at V and 8 bases at J; junction bases unmatched: 6. CDR3 DNA sequence: TGCGCCAGCACCCCCCGGACAGGGGATGAGCAGTTCTTC. Residues: CASTPRTGDEQFF.

This clone was picked up a small number of times. The genes are TRBV6-1 and TRBJ2-6; D gene unclear. The germline V gene encodes CDR1 MNHNS and CDR2 SASEGT. V lost 7 bases to trimming and J lost 1 base, with 11 bases between them. This CDR3 has 15 residues. CDR3 sequence (DNA): TGTGCCAGCACCGCCGGAGAGTCTGGGGCCAACGTCCTGACTTTC. Protein sequence: CASTAGESGANVLTF.

The rearrangement joins TRBV15 to TRBJ2-3; 10 nucleotides match TRBD2. Germline V CDR1 and CDR2: LNHNV, YYDKDF (reference sequence). With 0 bases clipped from V and 6 bases from J, the junction kept 6 bases outside the gene matches. The length of the CDR3 is 16 residues. CDR3 sequence: CATSRDSGRVADTQYF. CDR3 coding DNA: TGTGCCACCAGCAGAGACAGCGGGAGGGTGGCGGATACGCAGTATTTT. Together with reference TRBV15 and TRBJ2-3, the CDR3 gives the full variable domain: DAMVIQNPRYQVTQFGKPVTLSCSQTLNHNVMYWYQQKSSQAPKLLFHYYDKDFNNEADTPDNFQSRRPNTSFCFLDIRSPGLGDTAMYLCATSRDSGRVADTQYFGPGTRLTVL.

The chain joins TRBV5-5 to TRBJ1-5; 8 bases fit TRBD1. Germline V gene sequence: CDR1 SGHKS, CDR2 YYEKEE (reference sequence). The CDR3 extends over 15 amino acids. With V trimmed by 4 bases and J by 1 base, 4 bases remained unmatched. The CDR3 DNA sequence: TGTGCCAGCAGCGCAGGGGGCTGGAGCAATCAGCCCCAGCATTTT. Translated: CASSAGGWSNQPQHF.

This clone turned up a few times. The rearrangement links TRBV6-1 to TRBJ2-7; D might be TRBD2 (5 bases). Germline V gene lookup returns CDR1 MNHNS and CDR2 SASEGT. Trimming took off 5 bases at V and 7 bases at J, with 15 bases between the two ends. The CDR3 length is 13 residues. The CDR3 loop is CASSISSGMEQYF. The CDR3 region has the DNA TGTGCCAGCAGTATTAGCTCGGGGATGGAGCAGTACTTC.

This chain links TRBV27 with TRBJ2-7, with TRBD2 matching 9 bases. CDR3 length: 14 amino acids. Trimming at V came to 3 bases and at J to 4 bases, leaving 4 bases not matched to a gene. Germline V gene sequence: CDR1 MNHEY, CDR2 SMNVEV (reference sequence). This CDR3 is CASSFSGGPYEQYF. DNA of the CDR3: TGTGCCAGCAGTTTTAGCGGGGGACCTTACGAGCAGTACTTC.

The rearrangement uses TRBV15 and TRBJ2-7; 8 bases agree with TRBD1. Per germline, CDR1 LNHNV and CDR2 YYDKDF (reference sequence). Losses at the gene ends were 1 base for V and 4 bases for J; bases not matched to a gene: 6. CDR3 length: 15 residues. The CDR3 is CATSRGTGLGYEQYF. DNA of the CDR3: TGTGCCACCAGCAGAGGGACAGGGCTGGGATACGAGCAGTACTTC.

The chain recombines TRBV7-2 with TRBJ2-1; 12 bases are a match to TRBD2. CDR1 is SGHTA and CDR2 is FQGNSA in the germline V gene. CDR3 length equals 16 residues. V was clipped by 5 bases and J by 6 bases; unmatched bases: 8. The CDR3 nucleotides are TGTGCCAGCAGCCGGTGGACTAGCGGGGCCACCAATGAGCAGTTCTTC. This translates into CASSRWTSGATNEQFF.

The CDR3 spells CASSYSSTSGVTYF. DNA of the CDR3: TGTGCCAGCAGTTACTCCTCGACTAGCGGAGTAACATACTTC. This rearrangement joins TRBV6-6 to TRBJ2-4; 9 bases line up with TRBD2. The CDR3 consists of 14 residues. Germline CDR1 reads MNHNY; CDR2 reads SVGAGI (reference sequence). With 0 bases clipped from V and 16 bases from J, the junction kept 10 bases outside the gene matches.

This clone was observed a few times. CDR3 nucleotide sequence: TGTGCCAGCAGCGCACTACAGGTGATAACTGAAGCTTTCTTT. It codes for CASSALQVITEAFF. This rearrangement joins TRBV7-2 to TRBJ1-1; D may be TRBD1 (5 bases). The CDR3 has 14 amino acids. Germline CDR1 SGHTA, CDR2 FQGNSA. V lost 5 bases and J 5 bases, leaving 15 bases between the germline ends.

This clone was picked up a small number of times. The chain has TRBV23-1 and TRBJ2-6; 7 bases align to TRBD2. TRBV23-1 is an ORF; its function is uncertain. The CDR3 is 19 residues long. The V gene end was trimmed by 2 bases and the J gene end by 0 bases; junction bases not matched to a gene: 10. The CDR3 reads CASSQGGREYISGANVLTF. CDR3 DNA: TGCGCCAGCAGTCAAGGAGGGAGGGAATATATCTCTGGGGCCAACGTCCTGACTTTC.